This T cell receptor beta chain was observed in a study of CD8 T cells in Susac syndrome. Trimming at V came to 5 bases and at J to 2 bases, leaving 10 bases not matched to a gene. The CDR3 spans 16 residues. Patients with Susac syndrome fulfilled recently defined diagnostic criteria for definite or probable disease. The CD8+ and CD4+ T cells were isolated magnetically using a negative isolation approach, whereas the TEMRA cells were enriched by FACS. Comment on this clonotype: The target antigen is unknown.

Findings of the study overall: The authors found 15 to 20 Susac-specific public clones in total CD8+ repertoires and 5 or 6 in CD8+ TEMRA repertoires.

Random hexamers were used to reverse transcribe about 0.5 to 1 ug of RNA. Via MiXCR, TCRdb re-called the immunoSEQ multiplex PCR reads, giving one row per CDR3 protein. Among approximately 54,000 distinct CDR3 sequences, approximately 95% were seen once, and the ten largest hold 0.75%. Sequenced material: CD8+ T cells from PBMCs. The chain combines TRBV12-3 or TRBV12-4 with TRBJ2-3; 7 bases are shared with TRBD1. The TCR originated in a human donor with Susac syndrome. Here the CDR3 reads CASSPAPQGPTDTQYF. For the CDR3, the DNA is TGTGCCAGCAGTCCCGCCCCACAGGGGCCCACAGATACGCAGTATTTT.